This is a list of T cell receptor beta chains from one sample in a study of blood T cells in healthy people across ages. From the 5' RACE reads, TCRdb called clonotypes with MiXCR, one entry per CDR3 protein. The table includes 550,000 to 800,000 distinct CDR3 sequences, 20% to 25% detected once. Source material: blood. The receptors were sampled from an older man in good health. Both conserved end residues are part of each CDR3. A D gene is named only where the DNA matches it firmly. Size is omitted from some rows. Given values are once, few, many or a class for expanded clones.

TRBD1 TRBJ2-3 TRBV24-1 few TGTGCCACCAGTGATTCACAGGGGGCGGGATTGGTAACGCAGTATTTT CATSDSQGAGLVTQYF
NA TRBJ1-1 TRBV20-1 NA TGCAGTGCTAACTGGCCCCAAGGACAACTGAACACTGAAGCTTTCTTT CSANWPQGQLNTEAFF
NA TRBJ2-5 TRBV7-2 once TGTGCCAGCAGCTCCACGCCGGACTCGACGGGGACCCAGTACTTC CASSSTPDSTGTQYF
NA TRBJ2-2 TRBV21-1 NA TGTGCCAATAAGTGGCGGGGACATCTGAAGCTGTTTTTT CANKWRGHLKLFF
NA TRBJ2-1 TRBV21-1 NA TGTGCCAGCAGCAAAGAGTATCTAGCGGGATCTTTCAATGAGCAGTTCTTC CASSKEYLAGSFNEQFF
TRBD2 TRBJ2-7 TRBV20-1 NA TGCAGTGCTAGTAGCGGGACTCACTACGAGCAGTACTTC CSASSGTHYEQYF
NA TRBJ2-7 TRBV29-1 NA TGCAGCGCAATTAACGGATCACCCGGGTACGAGCAGTACTTC CSAINGSPGYEQYF
NA TRBJ2-1 TRBV12-3/TRBV12-4 NA TGTGCCAGCAGTTTCCCCGTCGGCGGGCAGTTCTTC CASSFPVGGQFF
NA TRBJ1-2 TRBV29-1 few TGCAGCGCCCTAGGCCGGGAGGCCTATGGCTACACCTTC CSALGREAYGYTF
TRBD1 TRBJ1-2 TRBV7-6 many TGTGCCAGCAGCCCAGGGACAGGCGGAACTAACTATGGCTACACCTTC CASSPGTGGTNYGYTF
NA TRBJ2-3 TRBV10-3 few TGTGCCATCAGTGAGTCGATTGGAACTGATACGCAGTATTTT CAISESIGTDTQYF
NA TRBJ2-3 TRBV9 NA TGTGCCAGCGGAACTGATAGGACGGAAACGCAGTATTTT CASGTDRTETQYF
NA TRBJ1-1 TRBV3-1 many TGTGCCAGCAGCCAAACCGGACAGAACACTGAAGCTTTCTTT CASSQTGQNTEAFF
NA TRBJ1-3 TRBV2 few TGTGCCAGCAGTGGAGGACAGGGAAACACCATATATTTT CASSGGQGNTIYF
NA TRBJ2-5 TRBV11-2 once TGTGCCAGCAGCTCCCGGGTAGAGGAGACCCAGTACTTC CASSSRVEETQYF
NA TRBJ2-7 TRBV6-5 many TGTGCCAGCAGTTACTCGCGCGAGCAGTACTTC CASSYSREQYF
NA TRBJ1-6 TRBV27 NA TGTGCCAGCAGGCGGGAGTATAATTCACCCCTCCACTTT CASRREYNSPLHF
TRBD1 TRBJ1-1 TRBV20-1 few TGCAGTGCTAGAGCCCTGACAGGGTTCGGCACTGAAGCTTTCTTT CSARALTGFGTEAFF
TRBD2 TRBJ2-1 TRBV5-1 NA TGCGCCAGCAGCTGGACTAGCGGGGGGAACTACAATGAGCAGTTCTTC CASSWTSGGNYNEQFF
NA TRBJ2-2 TRBV7-3 few TGTGCCAGCAGCTCCGTGGCGAACACCGGGGAGCTGTTTTTT CASSSVANTGELFF
NA TRBJ2-5 TRBV5-1 NA TGCGCCAGCAGCCTACAGGGTCCCGAAGAGACCCAGTACTTC CASSLQGPEETQYF
TRBD1 TRBJ1-2 TRBV20-1 NA TGCAGTGCCATTCCAACGGGACAGGAGAGAACCTATGGCTACACCTTC CSAIPTGQERTYGYTF
NA TRBJ2-7 TRBV21-1 NA TGTGCCAGCACCGTGGGACTAGCGTGGACCTACGAGCAGTACTTC CASTVGLAWTYEQYF
TRBD2 TRBJ2-3 TRBV5-1 NA TGCGCCAGCAGCTTCGTACTAGCGGTAACCACAGATACGCAGTATTTT CASSFVLAVTTDTQYF
NA TRBJ2-3 TRBV5-8 NA TGTCCCAGCAGCCAGGGGTCGGCAGATACGCAGTATTTT CPSSQGSADTQYF
TRBD1 TRBJ2-5 TRBV25-1 NA TGTGCCAGCAGTGTCAAAGGGACAGGGGTTTTGGAGACCCAGTACTTC CASSVKGTGVLETQYF
TRBD1 TRBJ1-5 TRBV28 few TGTGCCAGCAGCCCCCAAGTCGGGCAGGGGGGCCAGCCCCAGCATTTT CASSPQVGQGGQPQHF
NA TRBJ1-1 TRBV20-1 NA TGCAGTGCTGGATTTACCACTGAAGCTTTCTTT CSAGFTTEAFF
NA TRBJ1-1 TRBV10-1 few TGCGCCAGCAGCCCCGGGACATACACTGAAGCTTTCTTT CASSPGTYTEAFF
NA TRBJ2-7 TRBV7-9 many TGTGCCAGCAGCTTGCAGGCCTCCTACGAGCAGTACTTC CASSLQASYEQYF
NA TRBJ1-2 TRBV7-2 few TGTGCCGGCAGCTTAGGAGGGCGTGGCTACACCTTC CAGSLGGRGYTF
TRBD2 TRBJ2-1 TRBV27 once TGTGCCAGCAGTCCCGACTTTTGGCGGGAGGGGCCCTATTACAATGAGCAGTTCTTC CASSPDFWREGPYYNEQFF
NA TRBJ2-1 TRBV2 few TGTGCCAGCAGCACTGGGGTTAAAGGGGGCAATGAGCAGTTCTTC CASSTGVKGGNEQFF
NA TRBJ1-3 TRBV6-6 NA TGTGCCAGCAGTTACCCCGACAGGACGAAAAACACCATATATTTT CASSYPDRTKNTIYF
TRBD2 TRBJ2-3 TRBV15 few TGTGCCACCAGCAGAGAAAAGGCGGGAGTTGTAGATACGCAGTATTTT CATSREKAGVVDTQYF
NA TRBJ2-2 TRBV12-3/TRBV12-4 NA TGTGCCAGCAGTTCGGACAGCACGAACACCGGGGAGCTGTTTTTT CASSSDSTNTGELFF
TRBD1 TRBJ1-3 TRBV19 few TGTGCCAGGGGGGACAGGCGGCGAAACACCATATATTTT CARGDRRRNTIYF
TRBD2 TRBJ2-7 TRBV29-1 few TGCAGCGTTGAGACTAGCGGGAGATTCTACGAGCAGTACTTC CSVETSGRFYEQYF
NA TRBJ2-5 TRBV20-1 many TGCAGTGCAAGGGGCCCGGGCCCGGAGACCCAGTACTTC CSARGPGPETQYF
TRBD1 TRBJ2-7 TRBV20-1 NA TGCAGTGCCCCCTGGACAGGGGGGTCCCCTTACGAGCAGTACTTC CSAPWTGGSPYEQYF
NA TRBJ2-5 TRBV20-1 few TGCAGTGCCCAGACCGGTGGGGAGACCCAGTACTTC CSAQTGGETQYF
TRBD1 TRBJ2-1 TRBV2 many TGTGCTATATCAGAGACAGGGCGGAATGAGCAGTTCTTC CAISETGRNEQFF
NA TRBJ1-4 TRBV20-1 few TGCAGTGCTGTTGAGTCAACTAATGAAAAACTGTTTTTT CSAVESTNEKLFF
TRBD1 TRBJ2-3 TRBV7-9 few TGTGCCGCCCCCTCCCCCGGTCGACAGGGTACAGATACGCAGTATTTT CAAPSPGRQGTDTQYF
NA TRBJ2-5 TRBV5-1 few TGCGCCAGCAGCTTAATCCTACAAGAGACCCAGTACTTC CASSLILQETQYF
NA TRBJ2-1 TRBV15 few TGTGCCACCAGCGGATGGACTAACGGGGATGAGCAGTTCTTC CATSGWTNGDEQFF